The present entry profiles one T cell receptor beta chain with its context. The antigen is undetermined. Trimming stripped 0 bases from V and 5 bases from J, with 15 bases between. The CDR3 is 16 residues long. CDR1 LGHNA and CDR2 YNFKEQ come from the germline V gene. This sample was included in a study of high-grade serous ovarian cancer treatment subgroups. At the level of the study: Mean per sample: approximately 14,000 reads, 7,400 or so unique TCR beta rearrangements. Findings and caveats of the study: CDR1 and CDR2 were left unanalyzed; analyses focused on CDR3. Tumors within one patient showed repertoire similarity of roughly 0.095 to 0.8. These tumor repertoires lack spatial information from bulk sequencing.

Some clones are missing from TCRdb's copy, which holds only in-frame ones; the method was immunoSEQ multiplex PCR. The sample consists of more than 15,000 clones, around 72% of them appearing once. Tumor samples were obtained before definitive surgery or chemotherapy. This sequence originates from a human donor with high-grade serous ovarian cancer. V and J are TRBV4-2 and TRBJ2-3; D call uncertain. Material for sequencing was tumor tissue. The CDR3 sequence: CASSQETAGVGDTQYF. The CDR3 region has the DNA TGTGCCAGCAGCCAAGAAACCGCTGGAGTGGGAGATACGCAGTATTTT.